This T cell receptor (beta chain) was identified in a study of cytomegalovirus exposure and HLA in healthy donors (dated 2017 in TCRdb). In terms of the full investigation: In an earlier analysis of some 550 of the donors, approximately 300 Gb of sequence data and just under 120 million unique TCR beta sequences from roughly 200 million T cells were reported. About 300 gigabases of sequencing data and 70 million to 85 million unique TCR sequences were included in an early release covering 550 to 650 HLA-typed donors. The study was designed to test whether signatures of past pathogen exposure could be identified by cataloging public T cell receptors. Typing coverage varied by locus: roughly 620-640 donors for A, B, C, DRB1 and DQB1; around 560 for DQA1; more than 600 for DPA1; roughly 470 for DPB1. An earlier analysis of around 580 of the donors used high-throughput TCR beta sequencing to judge whether each TCR beta V gene segment behaved as functional or pseudogenic. Four to six DR-DQ haplotypes were handled as single units for association and clustering, since linkage in the cohort was strong. HLA typing included class I and class II loci at four-digit resolution. A later genetic analysis used genome-wide SNP genotypes for about 65% of the roughly 670 donors, treating that subset as a discovery cohort. Using immunosequencing, the study profiled T cell repertoires from fewer than 700 subjects and related those repertoires to cytomegalovirus serostatus. Donor age, sex, ethnicity and CMV serostatus were compiled together with the repertoire data. To study patterns of TCR occurrence, a later analysis re-analyzed previously published TCR beta repertoires from 666 donors and added high-resolution HLA genotyping. Rather than using new phenotypic data, the later analysis identified candidate immune exposures from TCR beta sequences and from how often those sequences occurred across donors. The study combined high-throughput TCR immunosequencing, statistical association of individual TCRs with disease status, and machine learning to predict cytomegalovirus infection status. Along with the approximately 670-subject first cohort, a separate validation cohort of over 90 different subjects was used. Every discovery cohort repertoire had been produced on one sequencing platform. Among around 400 genotyped donors of the cohort, an average of roughly 230,000 unique TCR beta nucleotide sequences was sequenced per donor, of which about 18% were non-productive. Of the roughly 430 genotyped donors, approximately 83% fell in the genetic ancestry cluster associated with self-reported Caucasian donors. Overall study results and their limits: The study gave a list of about 170 TCR beta chains associated with cytomegalovirus. Most TCR sequences were observed very rarely across donors, whereas some public TCRs were present in many individuals. The presence/absence analyses assumed that sequencing depth was roughly uniform across donors, and that assumption may not be true. HLA typing was unavailable for some donors at each locus, so association tests used only the typed subset. A cluster of highly shared sequence variants was judged likely to be a technical artifact of the sequencing pipeline. The authors suggested that the approach could potentially be generalized to other disease states and immunological phenotypes. In a later genetic analysis, fewer N-insertions in productive TCRs were reported among donors in an Asian-associated ancestry cluster than the roughly 700-donor mean. A further reported finding was that TCR beta sequences accurately predicted the HLA-A and HLA-B alleles for most subjects in the first cohort. In a later genetic analysis, a missense DCLRE1C variant was associated with V-gene and J-gene trimming of TCR beta chains, and the association was replicated in an independent cohort. Strong co-occurrence of HLA alleles, especially DR and DQ, made assigning TCR associations to individual alleles difficult. The 87-base-pair reads could not distinguish some IMGT-functional V segments, including TRBV6-2 and TRBV6-3, so those segments were excluded. This cohort had only TCR beta chains sequenced, and the lack of alpha or paired-chain data limited which features could be detected. A later analysis found that HLA-associated TCR beta chains were more clonally expanded and had lower generation probabilities than equally common non-associated chains. Because counts were too low, more than 15 rarely observed V segments, including chromosome 9 orphons, were excluded from the earlier analysis of fewer than 650 of the donors. A later analysis associated 17,000 or so TCR beta sequences with specific HLA alleles at a false discovery rate of 0.05. In a later analysis, most CMV-associated TCR beta chains were found to appear HLA-restricted, with HLA associations seemingly driven largely by CMV exposure. Correlated functional status among segregating V segments might be attributable to linkage disequilibrium, but an unknown experimental factor could not be ruled out. An earlier analysis of approximately 530 of the donors showed that most TCR beta V segments appeared in productive rearrangements either about 87% or about 30% of the time, which broadly matched IMGT annotations. Immune exposure information for the cohort was limited to CMV serostatus. According to a later analysis, parvovirus B19, influenza, CMV and Epstein-Barr virus appeared linked to several top co-occurrence clusters. Cytomegalovirus status was reported to be diagnosed by the classifier with high specificity and sensitivity in both the original and validation cohorts. In vitro tests confirmed that three of the cytomegalovirus-associated TCR beta chains recognize cytomegalovirus antigens. In a later analysis, the rate of TCR association differed among HLA loci, with DRB1 alleles having the most associated TCRs and HLA-C alleles having the fewest.

Library preparation was by the immunoSEQ multiplex PCR assay. For the multiplex PCR, a mixture combining 60 forward primers for TCR Vbeta segments and 13 reverse primers for TCR Jbeta segments was used. Amplification of the CDR3 region of rearranged TCR beta genes was performed with a multiplex PCR assay on genomic DNA. On the Illumina HiSeq System, the amplified TCR beta libraries were sequenced as 87-base-pair reads. Per the authors' processing: In a later analysis, approximately 74 million unique TCR beta chains were counted across the 666 repertoires, and around 11 million of these chains were shared by at least two donors. Raw reads were error-corrected and collapsed into unique sequences with a nearest-neighbor algorithm that merged closely related sequences to remove PCR and sequencing errors. Alignment of CDR3 sequences to IMGT reference sequences was used to assign V, D and J gene segments. For a sequence to be retained, a match of at least six nucleotides was required to both a V gene segment and a J gene segment. A rearrangement was called productive if the CDR3 had no stop codons and remained in frame with V and J, and every other rearrangement was called non-productive. Following IMGT convention, CDR3 was defined as the stretch from the second conserved V-encoded cysteine to the conserved J-encoded phenylalanine. In an earlier analysis of around 640 of the donors, sequences lacking an unambiguous match to a single V gene segment were excluded. In an earlier analysis of approximately 590 of the donors, V segments were called functional above 56.7% productive rearrangements and were called segregating when the between-donor standard deviation exceeded 5%. To diagnose cytomegalovirus status from the catalog of TCR beta chain sequences, a statistical classification framework was built. A later analysis assigned V and J genes by comparing TCR nucleotide sequences with IMGT/GENE-DB human TR gene sequences. The TCRdist pipeline was used in a later analysis to assign CDR3 sequences and most-parsimonious VDJ recombination scenarios. A later analysis defined each TCR beta chain by its CDR3 amino acid sequence plus V-gene family, and excluded reads lacking a unique V-gene family. A later analysis removed roughly 590 highly shared, low-generation-probability nucleotide sequences to deal with suspected cross-contamination and a sequencing artifact. For each public chain, a later analysis derived a clonal expansion index from normalized ranks of inferred template counts within each repertoire. In a later analysis, generation probabilities were computed using a VDJ recombination model fitted to out-of-frame rearrangements, and the results were checked against IGoR. In a later analysis, hypergeometric tests were used to score TCR-TCR, TCR-HLA and TCR-CMV co-occurrence, with a repertoire-size bias correction applied to TCR pairs. To estimate false discovery rates, a later analysis permuted the HLA or CMV assignments 20 times. In a later analysis, co-occurring TCRs were grouped with DBSCAN, and TCRdist sequence similarity was added when clustering was performed within HLA-allele-positive subsets. Co-occurrence clustering excluded repertoires with fewer than 30,000 or more than 120,000 public chains, plus five with anomalous nucleotide sharing. The table comes from immuneACCESS by way of TCRdb, which keeps in-frame sequences with V and J called. Part of the clones is missing from these tables; in studies checked, under half for an unresolved V gene and the rest for unknown reasons. D and trimming come from the DNA, and the V and J calls and clone size come from that table. The sample records roughly 100,000 clones, more than 9.5% of which are singletons. Approximately 15% of the sample rests with the top ten.

The cohort consisted of approximately 670 healthy bone marrow donors. Cohort members were all nominally healthy when sampled, although unrecorded immune exposures were likely present. The donor tested CMV seropositive and was one of the 289 seropositive cohort members. A peripheral blood sample was provided by each donor, and peripheral blood mononuclear cells were used for TCR beta sequencing. The Qiagen DNeasy Blood Extraction Kit was used to extract genomic DNA from the blood cell samples. About this clone itself: What this receptor recognizes is not known. Nothing much larger sits one base from this clone, and base qualities are not available.

The CDR3 runs 15 amino acids, cysteine and phenylalanine included. The entry retains the CDR3 DNA only, 45 bases that are in frame from base 1. V is trimmed back by 3 bases and J by 6 bases, and the junction contains 7 bases that no gene match accounts for. Via the germline V gene, CDR1 is SGHTA and CDR2 FQGTGA. Sample: PBMCs. The receptor comes from a man aged 40-50 years in good health and CMV-seropositive. The rearranged chain carries TRBV7-3 and TRBJ2-1, and 8 bases in between align with TRBD2. The DNA sequence follows: TGTGCCAGCAGCTTCAGCGGTAGCGGGGTCAATGAGCAGTTCTTC. Translated, it gives CASSFSGSGVNEQFF. Reference TRBV7-3 and TRBJ2-1 genes cover what lies past the CDR3, so the full variable domain is GAGVSQTPSNKVTEKGKYVELRCDPISGHTALYWYRQSLGQGPEFLIYFQGTGAADDSGLPNDRFFAVRPEGSVSTLKIQRTERGDSAVYLCASSFSGSGVNEQFFGPGTRLTVL.